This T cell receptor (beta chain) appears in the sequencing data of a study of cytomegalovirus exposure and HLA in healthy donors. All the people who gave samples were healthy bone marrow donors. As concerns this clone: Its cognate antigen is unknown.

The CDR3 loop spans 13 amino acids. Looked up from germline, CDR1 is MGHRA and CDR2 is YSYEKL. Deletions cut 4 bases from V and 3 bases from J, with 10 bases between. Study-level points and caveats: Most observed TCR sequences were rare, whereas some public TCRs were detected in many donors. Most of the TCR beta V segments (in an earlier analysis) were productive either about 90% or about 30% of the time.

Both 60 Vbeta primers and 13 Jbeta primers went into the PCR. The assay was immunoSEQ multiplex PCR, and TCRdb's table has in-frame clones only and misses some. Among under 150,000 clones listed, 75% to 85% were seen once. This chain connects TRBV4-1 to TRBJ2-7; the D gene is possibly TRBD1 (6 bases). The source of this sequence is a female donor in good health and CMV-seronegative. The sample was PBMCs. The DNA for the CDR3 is TGCGCCAGCAGCCGAACAGGGAGCTACGAGCAGTACTTC. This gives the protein CASSRTGSYEQYF.